The clone carrying this T cell receptor (beta chain) was observed a few times. What it recognizes is unknown. The sequenced template was cDNA made from the entire isolated RNA. Clones were read by immunoSEQ multiplex PCR, and TCRdb kept only the in-frame ones, dropping some. The data show some 700,000 clones, over 10% seen once. The data belong to a study of beta chain features in type 1 diabetes. Populations obtained by sorting all exceeded 98% purity. Study-wide points: cDNA sequencing could over-represent cells with high TCR expression. All four CD4+ subsets of Type 1 diabetes patients contained TCRB CDR3s that were moderately but significantly shorter. Whether TCRB rearrangement is influenced by HLA type went unresolved here.

The receptor was isolated from a man in his late teens or twenties with type 1 diabetes. The material sequenced was naive CD4+ T cells from blood.

The DNA of the CDR3 is TGTGCCTGGGGCTTCGATGAGCAGTTCTTC. Encoded protein: CAWGFDEQFF. The V and J genes are TRBV30 and TRBJ2-1; D is unresolved. The CDR3 contains 10 residues. The germline V gene has CDR1 GTSNPN and CDR2 SVGIG (reference sequence). With 5 bases removed from V and 8 bases from J, the gap between germline ends came to 7 bases.